The 21 T cell receptor beta chains reported below all come from one sample, sequenced in a study of T cells in Graves' hyperthyroidism and ophthalmopathy. Template material for amplifying TCR beta CDR3 regions consisted of RNA transcripts. The HTBI primer set served for first-round RT-PCR of the TCR CDR3. One entry per CDR3 protein, called by TCRdb with MiXCR from the multiplex PCR reads. This sample has about 360,000 distinct CDR3 sequences, with 20% to 25% found just once. The sample taken for sequencing was blood. The receptors stem from a man aged 45-65 years with Graves' hyperthyroidism.

The sample holds many counts of this clonotype. CDR3 loop: CASSSTRVVQPQHF. In nucleotides, the CDR3 is TGTGCCAGCAGTTCCACCAGGGTGGTTCAGCCCCAGCATTTT. The chain links TRBV12-3 or TRBV12-4 to TRBJ1-5, with D tentatively TRBD1 (5 bases). CDR3 length: 14 residues. With 4 bases removed from V and 6 bases from J, the gap between germline ends came to 13 bases.

This clonotype was counted at least ten times. The chain carries TRBV11-3 and TRBJ2-3; the D is unclear. This CDR3 has 13 residues. Germline lookup yields CDR1 SGHNT and CDR2 YENEEA. V lost 5 bases to trimming and J lost 4 bases, with 10 bases between them. This CDR3 reads CASSLLLADTQYF. The CDR3 bases are TGTGCCAGCAGCCTTCTCCTAGCAGATACGCAGTATTTT. Filled out from reference TRBV11-3 and TRBJ2-3, the complete variable domain reads EAGVVQSPRYKIIEKKQPVAFWCNPISGHNTLYWYLQNLGQGPELLIRYENEEAVDDSQLPKDRFSAERLKGVDSTLKIQPAELGDSAVYLCASSLLLADTQYFGPGTRLTVL.

This clonotype was seen a handful of times. The chain links TRBV2 to TRBJ1-5, with 7 bases that match TRBD1. Looked up from germline, CDR1 is SNHLY and CDR2 is FYNNEI. V lost 4 bases and J lost 5; bases outside the gene matches: 2. The CDR3 has 13 residues. CDR3 DNA: TGTGCCAGCAGTGCTACAGGGGATCAGCCCCAGCATTTT. Translation: CASSATGDQPQHF.

This clonotype was counted many times. The V gene is TRBV6-2 or TRBV6-3, the J gene TRBJ2-1; tentatively, D is TRBD1 or TRBD2 (5 bases each). The CDR3 runs 14 residues. CDR1 is MNHEY and CDR2 is SVGEGT in the germline V gene. Trimming pared 4 bases from V and 8 bases from J, leaving 15 bases between. In DNA, the CDR3 is TGTGCCAGCAGTTTAGTATCTGGGGGAGATGAGCAGTTCTTC. This translates into CASSLVSGGDEQFF.

Only a few counts were recorded for this clonotype. This chain uses TRBV7-6 with TRBJ2-1; TRBD2 might be the D (7 bases). V gave up 7 bases and J gave up 4 bases, with 17 bases separating them. The CDR3 has 15 amino acids. In germline, CDR1 is SGHVS, CDR2 FNYEAQ. As DNA, the CDR3 is TGTGCCAGCACTAGAGGGGGAGCGGGGTACAATGAGCAGTTCTTC. It codes for CASTRGGAGYNEQFF.

V and J are TRBV18 and TRBJ2-2; 9 bases line up with TRBD1. The J segment lost 3 bases and the V segment lost 1 base, leaving 0 bases of the junction unmatched. The CDR3 sequence is 15 residues long. Germline-derived CDR1 and CDR2 are KGHSH and LQKENI. CDR3 DNA: TGTGCCAGCTCACCACGACAGGGGGACACCGGGGAGCTGTTTTTT. Translation: CASSPRQGDTGELFF.

V is TRBV6-5 and J is TRBJ2-7; the D is unclear. V lost 0 bases to trimming and J lost 0 bases, with 9 bases between them. The CDR3 has 15 amino acids. Germline V gene sequence: CDR1 MNHEY, CDR2 SVGAGI. The CDR3 protein is CASSYSGISSYEQYF. In DNA form, the CDR3 reads TGTGCCAGCAGTTACTCAGGAATCAGCTCCTACGAGCAGTACTTC.

This clonotype was detected ten times or more. The V gene is TRBV5-1, the J gene TRBJ2-3; 14 bases fit TRBD2. V was clipped by 4 bases and J by 5 bases; unmatched bases: 6. Germline V lookup: CDR1 SGHRS, CDR2 YFSETQ. This CDR3 spans 16 amino acids. The DNA of the CDR3 is TGCGCCAGCAGCCTGGGACTAGCGGGAGAGGGAGATACGCAGTATTTT. Its protein is CASSLGLAGEGDTQYF.

This clonotype was picked up a small number of times. The CDR3 region has the DNA TGTGCCAGCAGCCCGAACGCCGGCTCCTACGAGCAGTACTTC. Translation gives CASSPNAGSYEQYF. The chain uses TRBV7-6 and TRBJ2-7; D unclear. Germline CDR1 SGHVS, CDR2 FNYEAQ. The CDR3 is 14 residues long. Trimming left V 5 bases short and J 0 bases short, with 11 bases between.

This chain links TRBV9 with TRBJ2-1, with 7 nucleotides matching TRBD2. Germline V gene sequence: CDR1 SGDLS, CDR2 YYNGEE. Germline trimming cut 0 bases from V and 13 bases from J; bases unmatched to any gene: 7. CDR3 length: 13 residues. In DNA form, the CDR3 reads TGTGCCAGCAGCGTAGTCGGCGGGAGCCCCCAGTTCTTC. Translating it yields CASSVVGGSPQFF.

This clonotype appeared a few times. The chain carries TRBV9 and TRBJ2-2; 7 positions match TRBD1. V lost 4 bases, J lost 6 bases, and 6 bases stayed unmatched. Germline assignment: CDR1 SGDLS and CDR2 YYNGEE. The CDR3 is 14 residues long. The CDR3 region has the DNA TGTGCCAGCAGCCCAACCGGACAGGCCGGGGAGCTGTTTTTT. Translated: CASSPTGQAGELFF.

This clonotype occurred many times. J is TRBJ2-1 and V is TRBV12-3 or TRBV12-4; TRBD2 matches at 7 bases. This CDR3 region has 15 residues. The ends lost 6 bases at V and 3 bases at J; junction bases unmatched: 8. The CDR3 DNA is TGTGCCAGCAGGATAAGCGGGATTCTCTACAATGAGCAGTTCTTC. This gives the protein CASRISGILYNEQFF.

This clonotype was counted between two and nine times. This chain uses TRBV14 with TRBJ2-7; 11 nucleotides align to TRBD2. The CDR3 length is 15 residues. V lost 3 bases, J lost 4 bases, and 5 bases stayed unmatched. In germline, CDR1 is SGHDN, CDR2 FVKESK. CDR3 nucleotide sequence: TGTGCCAGCAGCCAGCCGGGACTAGCGGTATACGAGCAGTACTTC. Translation gives CASSQPGLAVYEQYF.

Many counts were recorded for this clonotype. The chain joins TRBV12-3 or TRBV12-4 to TRBJ1-2, with D uncertain. The CDR3 totals 14 residues. The V gene lost 6 bases and the J gene lost 2 bases, with 13 bases spanning the gap. The CDR3 bases are TGTGCCAGCAGCCCCCCCGGGAAAAACTATGGCTACACCTTC. Encoded protein: CASSPPGKNYGYTF.

J is TRBJ1-5 and V is TRBV7-8, with D tentatively TRBD1 (5 bases). V was clipped by 7 bases and J by 0 bases, with 10 bases between them. The CDR3 loop spans 14 amino acids. CDR1 is SGHVS, CDR2 FQNEAQ, per germline. This chain's CDR3 is CASTLGDSNQPQHF. CDR3 nucleotide sequence: TGTGCCAGCACCCTGGGGGATAGCAATCAGCCCCAGCATTTT.

The genes are TRBV20-1 and TRBJ2-7; TRBD1 aligns across 10 bases. V trimming: 3 bases; J trimming: 1 base; junction bases outside the gene matches: 3. In germline, CDR1 is DFQATT, CDR2 SNEGSKA (reference sequence). CDR3 length equals 14 residues. CDR3 bases: TGCAGTGCTAGGGGACAGGGGACATCCTACGAGCAGTACTTC. Amino acid sequence: CSARGQGTSYEQYF.

The chain combines TRBV28 with TRBJ1-5, with 11 bases matching TRBD1. The CDR3 is 15 residues long. V dropped 4 bases and J dropped 6; count of bases not matched to a gene: 5. Germline CDR1 MDHEN, CDR2 SYDVKM. The CDR3 DNA sequence: TGTGCCAGCAGTTCCGGACAGGGGGCAGGTCAGCCCCAGCATTTT. Amino acid sequence: CASSSGQGAGQPQHF.

This clonotype was counted only a few times. This sequence joins TRBV30 and TRBJ1-2; 9 nucleotides line up with TRBD1. The V and J ends lost 3 bases and 7 bases, in that order; junction bases with no gene match: 3. The CDR3 extends over 12 amino acids. Germline CDR1 is GTSNPN and CDR2 is SVGIG (reference sequence). The CDR3 loop reads CAWSWDRAGYTF. In DNA, the CDR3 is TGTGCCTGGAGCTGGGACAGGGCTGGCTACACCTTC.

This clonotype was observed many times. The rearrangement joins TRBV11-2 to TRBJ2-7, with D maybe TRBD2 (6 bases). Germline CDR1 and CDR2: SGHAT and FQNNGV. V lost 1 base and J lost 4, with 8 bases in between. CDR3 size: 13 residues. The DNA for the CDR3 is TGTGCCAGCAGCTTAGGCGGGACTTACGAGCAGTACTTC. Its protein is CASSLGGTYEQYF.

This clonotype was seen many times. The J gene is TRBJ2-7, the V gene TRBV18; 7 bases line up with TRBD1. This CDR3 has 13 residues. J was trimmed by 5 bases and V by 3 bases; bases with no gene match: 4. CDR1 and CDR2 (germline): KGHSH, LQKENI. CDR3 residues: CASSPRQGDEQYF. The CDR3 nucleotides are TGTGCCAGCTCACCTCGGCAGGGGGACGAGCAGTACTTC. The full variable domain, completed using reference TRBV18 and TRBJ2-7, is NAGVMQNPRHLVRRRGQEARLRCSPMKGHSHVYWYRQLPEEGLKFMVYLQKENIIDESGMPKERFSAEFPKEGPSILRIQQVVRGDSAAYFCASSPRQGDEQYFGPGTRLTVT.

This clonotype was recorded a few times. V gene TRBV20-1 combines with J gene TRBJ2-1, with 8 bases aligning to TRBD2. Unmatched junction bases numbered 10, after V lost 3 bases and J lost 9 bases. Germline-derived CDR1 and CDR2 are DFQATT and SNEGSKA (reference sequence). The CDR3 extends over 14 amino acids. The CDR3 here is CSASLSGTLLEQFF. CDR3 sequence (DNA): TGCAGTGCTAGTCTTAGCGGGACCCTACTTGAGCAGTTCTTC.